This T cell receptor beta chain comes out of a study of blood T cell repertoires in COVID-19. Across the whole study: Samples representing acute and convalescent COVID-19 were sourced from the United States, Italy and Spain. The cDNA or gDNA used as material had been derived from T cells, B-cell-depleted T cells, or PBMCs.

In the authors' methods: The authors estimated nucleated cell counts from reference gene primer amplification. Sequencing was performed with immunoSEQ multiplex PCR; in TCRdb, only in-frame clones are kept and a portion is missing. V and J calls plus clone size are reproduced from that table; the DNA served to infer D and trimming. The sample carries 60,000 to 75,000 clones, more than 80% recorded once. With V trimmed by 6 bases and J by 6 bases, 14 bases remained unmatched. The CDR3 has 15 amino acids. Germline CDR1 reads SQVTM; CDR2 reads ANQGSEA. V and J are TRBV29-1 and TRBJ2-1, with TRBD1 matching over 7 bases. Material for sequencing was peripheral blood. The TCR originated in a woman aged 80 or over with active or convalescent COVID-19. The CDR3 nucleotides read TGCAGCGTCGACGAGGGGGCAAAACCGATCAATGAGCAGTTCTTC. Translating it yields CSVDEGAKPINEQFF.